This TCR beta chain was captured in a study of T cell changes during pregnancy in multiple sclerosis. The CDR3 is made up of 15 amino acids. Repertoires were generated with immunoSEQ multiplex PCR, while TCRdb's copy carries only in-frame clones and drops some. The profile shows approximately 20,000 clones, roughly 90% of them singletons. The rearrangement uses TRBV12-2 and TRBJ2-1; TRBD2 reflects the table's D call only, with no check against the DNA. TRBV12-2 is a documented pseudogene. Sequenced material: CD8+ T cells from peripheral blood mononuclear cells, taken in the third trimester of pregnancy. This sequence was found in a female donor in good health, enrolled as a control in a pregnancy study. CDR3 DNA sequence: TGTGCAAGTCGCCCAAAGACTAGGACCTTTGGTGAGCAGTTCTTC. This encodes CASRPKTRTFGEQFF.